This TCR beta chain was recovered during a study of blood T cells in healthy people across ages. Primers used in a second PCR of roughly 6 to 11 cycles were a sample-barcoded 5' primer and a J-beta primer mix. TCRdb processed the 5' RACE reads anew with MiXCR; each CDR3 protein has one entry. This table holds nearly 1 million distinct CDR3 sequences, 45% to 60% found once. The sequencing input was blood. This clonotype was obtained from a woman in her sixties in good health.

The CDR3 loop is CASSQRLTGTSGRNEQFF. CDR3 nucleotide sequence: TGTGCCAGCAGCCAACGCCTGACCGGGACTAGCGGTAGAAATGAGCAGTTCTTC. The J gene is TRBJ2-1, the V gene TRBV3-1; TRBD2 matches 11 bases. The germline V gene encodes CDR1 LGHDT and CDR2 YNNKEL (reference sequence). V lost 2 bases, J lost 7 bases, and 13 bases stayed unmatched. The CDR3 is 18 residues long.